The text below deals with one TCR beta chain. The antigen it binds to is not known. Per-base quality was not reported, and no clone a single base away is much larger than it. The cysteine opens and the phenylalanine closes a CDR3 of 12 amino acids. Only the CDR3 DNA stays, 36 bases, in frame from base 1. CDR1 and CDR2, per the germline V gene (reference sequence), are DFQATT and SNEGSKA. The germline V end is reduced by 6 bases and the J end by 6 bases; junction bases left unmatched: 5. To prepare the library, 5' RACE was applied. Instrument used: Illumina HiSeq 2500. The second PCR ran for roughly 7 to 12 cycles and used a J-beta primer mix along with a sample-barcoded 5' primer. Each TCR beta cDNA molecule received a unique molecular identifier from a template-switch 5' adaptor carrying 12 random nucleotides. Each sample yielded at least 2.5 million CDR3-containing paired-end reads. All of the RNA was converted into first-strand cDNA using the Mint cDNA synthesis kit, with a TRBC-specific oligonucleotide serving as the primer. After uracil-DNA glycosylase treatment, a first 18-cycle PCR used universal primers M1SS and BC2_uni_R on all cDNA. For the original study's pipeline: For normalization, 1 million high-quality reads were randomly selected from each sample, with every read carrying a distinct molecular identifier. Instead of being binned into consensus sequences, reads with shared molecular identifiers were discarded. MiTCR, set to a Q25 quality threshold and the strictest error-elimination algorithm, was used for CDR3 identification, clonotype clustering and error correction. Lower-bound total TCR beta diversity was estimated with a nonparametric unseen species model using Euler transformation. In TCRdb, the public reads were trimmed at Q25 with fastp and aligned with MiXCR, with productive beta chains retained. Rows merge per CDR3 protein into single entries with the most common DNA and genes. In this record, the V and J calls reflect TCRdb's handling and not the investigators' own analysis. For this sample the table gives fewer than 600,000 distinct CDR3 sequences, of which about 27% were detected only once. The top ten constitute approximately 3.5% of the sample.

Donors were around 37 systemically healthy Caucasian individuals from Russia aged roughly 6 to 95 years. Each donor gave 8 to 10 milliliters of peripheral blood, collected into EDTA-treated Vacutainer tubes. Ficoll-Paque density-gradient centrifugation was used to isolate PBMCs, with at least 6.5 million per sample. Total RNA, at least 5 micrograms per sample, was extracted from PBMCs with Trizol reagent. For every donor, flow cytometry on a PBMC aliquot measured the percentage of naive CD45RAhigh/CD27high T cells. This sample was taken from a study of blood T cells in healthy people across ages (dated by TCRdb to between 2014 and 2017). For the wider study: Template switching captured roughly one uniquely barcoded TCR beta cDNA molecule per two T cells in model experiments. Four age groups were formed from the donors: young (average approximately 15 years), middle-aged (around 37), aged (about 62) and long-lived (approximately 78). The study analyzed two additional independent replicas of 1 million unique cDNA reads from the same blood draw for two donors, one aged 18 to 30 and one aged 80 or older. Age-related changes in TCR beta repertoire diversity were measured in the study by deep sequencing normalized with unique cDNA molecular identifiers. Results the study describes overall, beyond this receptor: Compared with the aged group, the long-lived group had more naive CD4+ T cells, fewer expanded clones and increased TCR diversity, a pattern suggesting age selection. As age increased, observed TCR beta diversity per million T cells dropped in a roughly linear way, and a significant reduction was already evident by age approximately 40. Estimates of total diversity based on one million sequenced T cells were regarded as lower bounds and as underestimates. Conclusive comparison of naive and antigen-experienced compartments was prevented by the profiling of bulk unsorted PBMCs. Observed TCR beta diversity correlated strongly with the percentage of naive T cells measured by flow cytometry. Because the CMV infection status of the donors was unknown, age-related changes in expanded clonotypes may potentially have been confounded.

These sequences were also reported in another study, on T cells of mothers and their children. The second study, in turn, reports: Donors were nine systemically healthy Caucasian individuals: three mothers and their six children. cDNA synthesis used all of the extracted RNA, with 1.5 ug of RNA in each 15 ul reaction. In the second PCR, sample barcodes and 2-4 random nucleotides were introduced via the M1S primer. More than 9 million TCR beta CDR3 reads were obtained from each mother, and approximately 3 million reads were obtained from each child. Thymic selection similarly shapes TCR recombination output in related and unrelated pairs, with minor effect from inherited differences. Normalized repertoire overlap was always found to be slightly, but never significantly, higher in related mother-child pairs than in unrelated mother-child pairs. No persistent microchimeric T cell clones were detected, at a sensitivity of approximately 110 clones per million clonotypes. Deep NGS was used in the study to compare the TCR beta repertoires of mothers and children and to look for features that separate related mother-child pairs from unrelated individuals. The mean age was roughly 36 +/- 4 years for the mothers and around 11 +/- 4 years for the children. After adapters were ligated using NEBNext reagents, the libraries underwent 100+100 nt paired-end sequencing on an Illumina HiSeq 2000. To avoid cross-contamination, the mother libraries and the child libraries were prepared a month apart and sequenced in separate runs. Between roughly 500,000 and 2,100,000 distinct TCR beta clonotypes were identified per donor. Naive TCR beta clonotypes were estimated from low-frequency clonotypes matched to each donor's FACS-determined naive share, without sorting.

The sequence was collected from a boy aged 2 to 9 in good health. The sample consisted of blood. The V and J genes are TRBV20-1 and TRBJ2-1, with TRBD2 identical over 7 junction bases. The CDR3 sequence is CSALAALNEQFF. The bases are TGCAGTGCCCTAGCGGCCCTCAATGAGCAGTTCTTC.